A single sample is the source of the 5 T cell receptor beta chains below, sequenced in a study of shared clonotypes between healthy human individuals. The repertoire was sequenced with immunoSEQ multiplex PCR; TCRdb's copy has only in-frame clones and lacks some. The sample yields roughly 1.5 million clones, 95% to 99% seen once. Sequenced material: naive CD4+ T cells sorted from blood. The subset was: CD45RA+ positively selected. These receptors were taken from a man in his thirties or forties in good health.

About this clone: The same CDR3 is also encoded by other DNA sequences in this sample. The chain joins TRBV30 to TRBJ2-3; D is ambiguous. The CDR3 contains 11 residues. V lost 1 base, J lost 2 bases, and 1 base lay in between. Germline CDR1 and CDR2: GTSNPN and SVGIG (reference sequence). The CDR3 sequence is CAWSATDTQYF. The CDR3 nucleotides read TGTGCCTGGAGTGCCACAGATACGCAGTATTTT.

As to this clone: Other DNA sequences in this sample translate to the same CDR3. The genes are TRBV27 and TRBJ2-2; no clear D gene. Deletions cut 1 base from V and 3 bases from J, with 9 bases between. Germline V lookup: CDR1 MNHEY, CDR2 SMNVEV (reference sequence). This CDR3 contains 15 residues. CDR3 sequence: CASSLWGRDTGELFF. CDR3 nucleotide sequence: TGTGCCAGCAGTTTATGGGGTAGGGACACCGGGGAGCTGTTTTTT.

The chain joins TRBV18 to TRBJ2-7; 8 bases are a match to TRBD1. Germline values: CDR1 KGHSH, CDR2 LQKENI. V shed 5 bases and J 5 bases; nucleotides not matched to a gene: 8. The CDR3 totals 14 residues. CDR3 bases: TGTGCCAGCTCATCATACGACAGGGGCAACGAGCAGTACTTC. Its protein is CASSSYDRGNEQYF.

The chain is built from TRBV27 and TRBJ1-4; TRBD1 is a possible D gene (5 bases). The V and J ends lost 5 bases and 5 bases respectively, with 15 bases between them. The germline CDR1 and CDR2 sequences are MNHEY and SMNVEV (reference sequence). The CDR3 totals 15 residues. CDR3 in amino acids: CASSNGGFRNEKLFF. The CDR3 bases are TGTGCCAGCAGTAATGGGGGGTTTAGGAATGAAAAACTGTTTTTT.

This chain uses TRBV7-3 with TRBJ2-3; D may be TRBD1 (6 bases). Germline CDR1 is SGHTA and CDR2 is FQGTGA. Trimming removed 4 bases from V and 5 bases from J, with 19 bases in between. The CDR3 runs to 16 residues. The chain's CDR3 is CASSSNRVHLQDTQYF. The DNA for the CDR3 is TGTGCCAGCAGCTCAAACAGGGTCCACCTACAAGATACGCAGTATTTT.